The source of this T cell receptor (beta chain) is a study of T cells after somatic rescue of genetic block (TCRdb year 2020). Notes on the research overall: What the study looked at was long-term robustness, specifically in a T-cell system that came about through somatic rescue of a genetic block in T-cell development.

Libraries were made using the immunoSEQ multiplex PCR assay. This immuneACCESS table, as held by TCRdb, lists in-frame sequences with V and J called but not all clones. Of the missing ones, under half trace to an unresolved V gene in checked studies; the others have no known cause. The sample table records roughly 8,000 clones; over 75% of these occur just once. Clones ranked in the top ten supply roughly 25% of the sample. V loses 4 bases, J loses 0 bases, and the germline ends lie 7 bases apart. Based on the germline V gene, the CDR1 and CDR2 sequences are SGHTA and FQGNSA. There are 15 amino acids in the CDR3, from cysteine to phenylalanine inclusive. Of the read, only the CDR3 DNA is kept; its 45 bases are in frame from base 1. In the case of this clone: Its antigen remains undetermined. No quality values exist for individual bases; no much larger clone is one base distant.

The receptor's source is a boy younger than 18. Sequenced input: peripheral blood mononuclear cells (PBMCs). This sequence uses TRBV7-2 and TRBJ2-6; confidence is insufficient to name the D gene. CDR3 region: CASSSRSSGANVLTF. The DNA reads TGTGCCAGCAGCTCGCGTTCCTCTGGGGCCAACGTCCTGACTTTC.